The rows below give T cell receptor beta chains drawn from one sample of a study of blood T cell repertoires in COVID-19. TCRdb's table, derived via immunoSEQ multiplex PCR, lists solely in-frame clones and lacks some. The repertoire has approximately 300,000 clones, 85% to 90% of them found once; the top ten carry about 10%. The sample comprised PBMCs or T cells enriched from blood (not recorded which). These receptors came from a woman between 18 and 29 years old who had recovered from COVID-19. Each CDR3 is given without its conserved first and last residue.

j_call | v_call | cdr3_aa
TRBJ1-5 | TRBV5-1 | ASSLGTGNQPQH
TRBJ1-3 | TRBV19 | ASSQPFGGSGNTIY
TRBJ1-1 | TRBV6-4 | ASSDSPGGGTEAF
TRBJ1-5 | TRBV30 | AWARNTGDQPQH
TRBJ2-7 | TRBV2 | ASSDSRRGNEQY
TRBJ1-2 | TRBV30 | AWSAGLGDGYT
TRBJ2-1 | TRBV30 | AWSVRQGARNEQF
TRBJ2-3 | TRBV10-1 | ASSDGTGLGDTQY
TRBJ2-7 | TRBV14 | ASSQDLAGGSDEQY
TRBJ1-6 | TRBV10-3 | AISEQKGGGSPLH
TRBJ2-6 | TRBV27 | ASSPSPTGGVLT
TRBJ2-5 | TRBV10-3 | AIKGTSGEETQY
TRBJ1-2 | TRBV6-4 | ASRAPGTGGLNYGYT
TRBJ2-2 | TRBV3-1/TRBV3-2 | ASSQIQTRPGELF
TRBJ2-3 | TRBV5-1 | ASYSPGQGITDTQY
TRBJ2-7 | TRBV3-1/TRBV3-2 | ASSFGTGAYEQY
TRBJ2-3 | TRBV28 | ASTLLSSGGTDTQY
TRBJ2-3 | TRBV27 | ASSYLAGGPLSTDTQY
TRBJ1-1 | TRBV6-6 | ASRSKTEAF
TRBJ1-2 | TRBV28 | ASSFIGFYGYT
TRBJ2-1 | TRBV19 | ASSIQQGVYNEQF
TRBJ1-5 | TRBV6-5 | ASKLTGYSNQPQH
TRBJ1-3 | TRBV9 | ASSQTGDERLAGNTIY
TRBJ1-5 | TRBV9 | ASSVGPGGNQPQH